This passage covers 23 T cell receptor beta chains from one sample sequenced in a study of CD8+ T cells in alopecia areata. Once RNA had been extracted, it was reverse transcribed into cDNA to act as the sequencing template. Using immunoSEQ multiplex PCR, the repertoire was profiled, and TCRdb retains in-frame clones only, with some absent. Of 130,000 or so clones listed, 49% are singletons. Sequenced here: CD8+ T cells sorted from blood, sampled at week 0. These receptors were collected from a human donor with alopecia areata.

V and J are TRBV29-1 and TRBJ2-3; D is possibly TRBD2 (6 bases). The V end lost 7 bases, the J end lost 2 bases, and 16 bases lay between the germline ends. The CDR3 is made up of 14 amino acids. Germline CDR1 SQVTM, CDR2 ANQGSEA. The CDR3 region has the DNA TGCAGCGCTAACGCGGCGGGGCCCACAGATACGCAGTATTTT. Its translation is CSANAAGPTDTQYF.

The chain links TRBV7-8 to TRBJ1-2; D gene uncertain. Germline CDR1 is SGHVS and CDR2 is FQNEAQ. This CDR3 is built from 11 residues. With 5 bases removed from V and 10 bases from J, the gap between germline ends came to 11 bases. CDR3 sequence: CASSTTGPYTF. As DNA, the CDR3 is TGTGCCAGCAGCACAACGGGCCCCTACACCTTC.

The chain employs TRBV5-6 and TRBJ2-4; D perhaps matches TRBD1 (5 bases). V was trimmed by 1 base and J by 8 bases, leaving 10 bases between them. Germline V gene sequence: CDR1 SGHDT, CDR2 YYEEEE. There are 13 residues in the CDR3. This CDR3 is CASSLWGTDIQYF. CDR3 DNA sequence: TGTGCCAGCAGCTTGTGGGGCACAGACATTCAGTACTTC.

The V gene is TRBV27, the J gene TRBJ2-7; D remains unclear. This CDR3 is built from 14 residues. Germline CDR1 is MNHEY and CDR2 is SMNVEV (reference sequence). Trimming left V 2 bases short and J 3 bases short, with 11 bases between. The CDR3 nucleotides read TGTGCCAGCAGTTTAGACGGTGAAGGCTACGAGCAGTACTTC. Its protein is CASSLDGEGYEQYF.

The chain employs TRBV30 and TRBJ1-4; D gene uncertain. Looked up from germline, CDR1 is GTSNPN and CDR2 is SVGIG (reference sequence). V lost 2 bases to trimming and J lost 10 bases, with 17 bases between them. The CDR3 loop spans 14 amino acids. The CDR3 region has the DNA TGTGCCTGGAGTCACATCAGCCCGGATGGAAAACTGTTTTTT. Its protein is CAWSHISPDGKLFF.

The CDR3 is CASIEDNNYSNQPQHF. The CDR3 DNA sequence: TGTGCCAGTATCGAGGACAACAATTATAGCAATCAGCCCCAGCATTTT. This chain links TRBV19 with TRBJ1-5; weak D call: TRBD1 (5 bases). The CDR3 runs to 16 residues. CDR1 LNHDA and CDR2 SQIVND come from the germline V gene (reference sequence). The ends were cut back, 7 bases at V and 0 bases at J, with 16 bases in the middle.

The chain is built from TRBV12-5 and TRBJ2-7, with D hard to call. V shed 1 base and J shed 7 bases, with 17 bases lying between them. Germline CDR1 LGHNT, CDR2 FRNRAP. The CDR3 is made up of 15 amino acids. The CDR3 DNA reads as TGTGCTAGTGGTTTGGCCGCAGCAGGCTTTGGAGAGCAGTACTTC. Translated, it gives CASGLAAAGFGEQYF.

In its sample, this clone was seen a few times. The chain employs TRBV29-1 and TRBJ2-1; 10 nucleotides agree with TRBD2. CDR1 SQVTM and CDR2 ANQGSEA come from the germline V gene. With V trimmed by 4 bases and J by 2 bases, 2 bases remained unmatched. The CDR3 totals 14 residues. This chain's CDR3 is CSVALAGAYNEQFF. The DNA for the CDR3 is TGCAGCGTTGCGCTAGCGGGGGCCTACAATGAGCAGTTCTTC.

The CDR3 loop reads CSGDGNYGYTF. CDR3 DNA sequence: TGCAGCGGGGACGGTAACTATGGCTACACCTTC. The chain carries TRBV29-1 and TRBJ1-2; weak D call: TRBD1 (5 bases). The germline V and J ends were trimmed by 7 bases and 1 base, with 7 bases remaining between them. Germline assignment: CDR1 SQVTM and CDR2 ANQGSEA. The CDR3 length is 11 residues.

This chain links TRBV27 with TRBJ1-5; D not resolved. CDR1 and CDR2 (germline): MNHEY, SMNVEV (reference sequence). The CDR3 contains 14 residues. Trimming stripped 2 bases from V and 7 bases from J, with 12 bases between. CDR3 bases: TGTGCCAGCAGTTTACTCGGGGTTGGGCAGCCCCAGCATTTT. This codes for CASSLLGVGQPQHF.

This sequence joins TRBV7-3 and TRBJ2-7; 10 positions agree with TRBD1. The CDR3 covers 16 residues. Germline V lookup: CDR1 SGHTA, CDR2 FQGTGA. V dropped 1 base and J dropped 3; count of bases not matched to a gene: 6. In DNA, the CDR3 is TGTGCCAGCAGCTTAAATCCGGGACAGGGGCGCTACGAGCAGTACTTC. It specifies CASSLNPGQGRYEQYF.

The V gene is TRBV30, the J gene TRBJ2-1, with 12 positions matching TRBD2. The length of the CDR3 is 16 residues. Germline CDR1 GTSNPN, CDR2 SVGIG (reference sequence). The junction had 5 bases not matched to a gene; V was cut back by 1 base and J by 4 bases. CDR3 sequence: CAWSEGLAGMYNEQFF. CDR3 nucleotide sequence: TGTGCCTGGAGTGAAGGACTAGCGGGAATGTACAATGAGCAGTTCTTC.

Only a few counts were recorded for this clone. V usage is TRBV10-3 and J usage is TRBJ2-2; TRBD1 matches at 7 bases. There are 16 residues in the CDR3. Germline assignment: CDR1 ENHRY and CDR2 SYGVKD. V lost 2 bases and J lost 6; bases outside the gene matches: 9. CDR3 nucleotide sequence: TGTGCCATCAGTGAGGGCTCGAGGGGGCGGGCCGGGGAGCTGTTTTTT. This sequence encodes CAISEGSRGRAGELFF.

CDR3 nucleotide sequence: TGTGCCAGCAGCGGTACTCAACTAGCGGGGGGGCCCGGCGAGCAGTACTTC. Its translation is CASSGTQLAGGPGEQYF. The rearrangement uses TRBV2 and TRBJ2-7; 13 nucleotides align to TRBD2. Germline trimming cut 6 bases from V and 6 bases from J; bases unmatched to any gene: 14. The CDR3 spans 17 residues. The germline CDR1 and CDR2 sequences are SNHLY and FYNNEI. The variable domain in full, with the rest retrieved from reference TRBV2 and TRBJ2-7, is EPEVTQTPSHQVTQMGQEVILRCVPISNHLYFYWYRQILGQKVEFLVSFYNNEISEKSEIFDDQFSVERPDGSNFTLKIRSTKLEDSAMYFCASSGTQLAGGPGEQYFGPGTRLTVT.

This clone was detected only a few times. The CDR3 nucleotides read TGTGCCAGCAGTCCCCTACCCGACAGTTATGGCTACACCTTC. Translating gives CASSPLPDSYGYTF. The chain carries TRBV27 and TRBJ1-2; perhaps TRBD1 as D (5 bases). The CDR3 totals 14 residues. Trimming removed 5 bases at V and 5 bases at J, with 15 bases between. Looked up from germline, CDR1 is MNHEY and CDR2 is SMNVEV (reference sequence).

The V call is TRBV2, the J call TRBJ1-6; 9 bases are shared with TRBD1. With 6 bases clipped from V and 7 bases from J, the junction kept 10 bases outside the gene matches. This CDR3 is built from 16 residues. The germline V gene encodes CDR1 SNHLY and CDR2 FYNNEI. CDR3: CASRLSTGGANSPLHF. CDR3 DNA: TGTGCCAGCAGACTTTCAACAGGGGGCGCGAATTCACCCCTCCACTTT.

About this clone: At one end the junction does not follow the germline gene, possibly because of a read error. The chain carries TRBV7-9 and TRBJ2-7; D is uncertain. The CDR3 extends over 8 amino acids. Germline V gene lookup returns CDR1 SEHNR and CDR2 FQNEAQ (reference sequence). The CDR3 region has the DNA TGTGCCAGCATTCCGTCCTCATTC. Its protein is CASIPSSF.

V usage is TRBV4-1 and J usage is TRBJ2-7, with a tentative D call TRBD2 (5 bases). This CDR3 is 18 amino acids long. The germline CDR1 and CDR2 sequences are MGHRA and YSYEKL. V was pared by 2 bases and J by 4 bases, with 24 bases between. The CDR3 nucleotides are TGCGCCAGCAGCCAAAAATTCGGTCTAGCTTTACGTTCTTACGAGCAGTACTTC. Its protein is CASSQKFGLALRSYEQYF.

The rearrangement uses TRBV15 and TRBJ1-1; perhaps TRBD1 as D (5 bases). Per germline, CDR1 LNHNV and CDR2 YYDKDF (reference sequence). CDR3 length: 15 amino acids. Trimming removed 1 base at V and 3 bases at J, with 12 bases between. The CDR3: CATSRVPQGYTEAFF. In DNA, the CDR3 is TGTGCCACCAGCAGAGTACCCCAGGGTTACACTGAAGCTTTCTTT.

The chain joins TRBV27 to TRBJ2-7; D may correspond to TRBD1 or TRBD2 (6 bases each). V was clipped by 8 bases and J by 1 base, with 12 bases between them. CDR3 length: 13 amino acids. CDR1 and CDR2 from the germline V gene are MNHEY and SMNVEV (reference sequence). The CDR3 loop reads CASAWGASYEQYF. DNA of the CDR3: TGTGCCAGCGCATGGGGGGCGTCCTACGAGCAGTACTTC.

CDR3 coding DNA: TGCAGCGTACCCGGGAGCCAAGAGACCCAGTACTTC. Its protein is CSVPGSQETQYF. The gene calls are TRBV29-1 and TRBJ2-5; D might be TRBD2 (6 bases). In germline, CDR1 is SQVTM, CDR2 ANQGSEA. With 6 bases removed from V and 1 base from J, the gap between germline ends came to 9 bases. This CDR3 contains 12 residues. The full variable domain, rest sourced from reference TRBV29-1 and TRBJ2-5, is SAVISQKPSRDICQRGTSLTIQCQVDSQVTMMFWYRQQPGQSLTLIATANQGSEATYESGFVIDKFPISRPNLTFSTLTVSNMSPEDSSIYLCSVPGSQETQYFGPGTRLLVL.

This clone was counted a few times. V gene TRBV29-1 combines with J gene TRBJ2-3; D remains ambiguous. The CDR3 extends over 13 amino acids. Germline V gene lookup returns CDR1 SQVTM and CDR2 ANQGSEA. V gave up 3 bases and J gave up 2 bases, with 9 bases separating them. The DNA of the CDR3 is TGCAGCGTTGATGGGCAGAACACAGATACGCAGTATTTT. Its protein is CSVDGQNTDTQYF.

V is TRBV27 and J is TRBJ1-2, with TRBD1 as a possible D gene (6 bases). This CDR3 contains 15 residues. V lost 3 bases and J lost 4, with 15 bases in between. Germline CDR1 is MNHEY and CDR2 is SMNVEV (reference sequence). CDR3 loop: CASSFSPGTPYGYTF. In nucleotides, the CDR3 is TGTGCCAGCAGTTTCTCCCCGGGGACACCCTATGGCTACACCTTC.